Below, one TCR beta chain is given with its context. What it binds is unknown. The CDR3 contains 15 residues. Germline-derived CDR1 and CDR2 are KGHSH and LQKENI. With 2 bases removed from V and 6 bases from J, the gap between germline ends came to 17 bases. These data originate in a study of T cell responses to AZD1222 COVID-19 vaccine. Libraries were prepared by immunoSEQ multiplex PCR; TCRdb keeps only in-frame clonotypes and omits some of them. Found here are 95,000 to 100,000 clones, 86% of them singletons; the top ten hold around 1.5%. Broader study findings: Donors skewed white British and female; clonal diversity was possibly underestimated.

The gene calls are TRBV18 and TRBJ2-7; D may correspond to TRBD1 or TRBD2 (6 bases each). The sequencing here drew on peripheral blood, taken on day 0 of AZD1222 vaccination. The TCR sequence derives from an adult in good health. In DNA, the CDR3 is TGTGCCAGCTCACCAAGGGGGGCGCGATGGGGCGAGCAGTACTTC. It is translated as CASSPRGARWGEQYF.